A selection of T cell receptor beta chains follows, all from one sample in a study of blood T cell repertoires in COVID-19. Using immunoSEQ multiplex PCR, the repertoire was profiled, and TCRdb retains in-frame clones only, with some absent. The sample consists of about 260,000 clones, around nine tenths of them appearing once. Sequenced material: peripheral blood. The receptors come from a middle-aged man with active or convalescent COVID-19. Each CDR3 is given with its conserved first and last residue. D genes are given only for firm matches.

V gene	D gene	CDR3 protein
TRBV18	TRBD2	CASSPGAGVTDTQYF
TRBV18	.	CASSWTGDNSPLHF
TRBV4-1	.	CASSQAIQSGPGEQFF
TRBV11-3	TRBD1	CASSLGQGTEAFF
TRBV19	.	CASSIGRVMISNQPQHF
TRBV5-1	.	CASSLQGRGGNTIYF
TRBV27	.	CASSRTASFEQYF
TRBV9	.	CASRATGDGYTF
TRBV2	.	CASSESVSYGYTF
TRBV6-5	.	CASSKWGTGEWPLHF
TRBV6-5	TRBD2	CASKREGRYTGELFF
TRBV5-4	.	CAVEVGEKLFF
TRBV7-9	TRBD2	CASNHILSGRFYEQYF
TRBV6-4	.	CASSDQVNQPQHF
TRBV6-5	.	CASSPIGVVFQPQHF